This record concerns one TCR beta chain sequence. This clonotype was counted a few times. This receptor's antigen is unknown. The input lacks base qualities; no much larger clone sits a single base away. This sample was included in a study of T cells after yellow fever vaccination (dated by TCRdb to the late 2010s). A note on the overall study: Libraries from fractions with low cell numbers were prepared with the SMART-Seq v4 Ultra Low Input RNA kit. To follow T-cell clones before and after both primary and booster YFV17D yellow fever vaccination, bulk TCR alpha and beta repertoires underwent longitudinal sequencing. The cohort comprised two healthy male donors, one aged 18 to 30 and one aged 30 to 40 years. Blood samples were taken at several timepoints before and after primary and secondary immunization, and bulk PBMC replicates and cell subsets were isolated. Findings and caveats that apply to the study as a whole: Only two donors were included in the study, so the extent to which the findings can be generalized is limited. A small share of clonotypes occurred in both CD4 and CD8 compartments, likely arising from convergent recombination. Compared with the primary T-cell response, the secondary T-cell response was faster but weaker, reaching its peak on day 5 rather than on day 15. Most clones expanded after primary vaccination (almost 97% of CD4 and 88% of CD8) were re-detected after the booster, suggesting that broad memory maintenance occurred. Computational filtering was required because FACS-sorted repertoires could contain abundant contaminating clonotypes from the bulk population.

Reading the label with the study, this specimen's treatment or condition is: live attenuated yellow fever vaccine strain. At every blood-draw timepoint, two biological replicates of bulk PBMCs were collected. PBMCs were isolated from peripheral blood using a standard Ficoll-Paque protocol. RNA was extracted with TriZol from bulk PBMCs, CD4 and CD8 fractions, and dextramer-positive and dextramer-negative fractions. The CDR3 starts with the cysteine, ends with the phenylalanine, and has 16 residues. Kept here is only the CDR3 DNA, which spans 48 bases and is read in frame from base 1. The germline V gene (reference sequence) gives CDR1 as SEHNR and CDR2 as FQNEAQ. V is cut by 7 bases and J by 4 bases, and the space between the germline ends is 20 bases. Synthesis of TCR cDNA relied on 5'RACE template switching, a step that introduced a universal primer site along with unique molecular identifiers. Priming of cDNA synthesis was performed from both the TCR alpha and TCR beta constant segments. Two PCR steps were used to amplify libraries, with sample barcodes and sequencing adapters being added in the second step. Libraries were sequenced on Illumina HiSeq 2500 (2x100 bp) or NovaSeq (2x150 bp). From the authors' description of their analysis: MIGEC was used to demultiplex reads and collapse the reads into UMI consensus sequences, and MiXCR was used for V(D)J alignment. Vaccine-responding clonotypes were defined with edgeR using replicate PBMC samples, requiring FDR below 0.01 and a log2 fold change above 5 up to day 15. Bulk clonotypes were assigned CD4 or CD8 identity according to which sequenced CD4 or CD8 repertoire held them at higher abundance. TCRdb redid the processing of the public reads, applying fastp at Q25 and MiXCR, and retained in-frame beta chains. When rows share a CDR3 protein, they turn into one entry using the most common DNA and genes. In this record, the V and J calls reflect TCRdb's handling and not the investigators' own analysis. Within this sample are roughly 500,000 distinct CDR3 sequences, with about 19% of them counted one time only. Together, the top ten hold roughly an eighth of the sample.

The TCR comes from a man under 40 who received the YFV17D yellow fever vaccine. The rearrangement combines TRBV7-9 with TRBJ2-1; the D gene is possibly TRBD1, with 6 bases matching. The sample in question was PBMCs, obtained 15 days after the yellow fever booster vaccination. The CDR3 reads CASTKRGGEGYNEQFF. The base sequence is TGTGCCAGCACCAAACGAGGGGGAGAGGGGTACAATGAGCAGTTCTTC.